These T cell receptor beta chains were read from a single sample in a study of T cells in localized non-small cell lung cancer. Repertoires were generated with immunoSEQ multiplex PCR, while TCRdb's copy carries only in-frame clones and drops some. This table has about 53,000 clones, 75% to 90% appearing once. Sequencing was performed on peripheral blood mononuclear cells, taken before any cancer treatment. The receptors derive from a man aged 40-75 years with stage III lung adenocarcinoma. Both conserved end residues are part of each CDR3. The D gene is left open where the match is weak. Size is stated for part of the rows, as once, few or many counts, or as a class when the clone is expanded.

d_call	v_call	clone_size	j_call	cdr3_nt	cdr3_aa
NA	TRBV11-2	NA	TRBJ1-2	TGTGCCAGCAGCTTGGGGGGTAACTATGGCTACACCTTC	CASSLGGNYGYTF
NA	TRBV5-1	NA	TRBJ2-7	TGCGCCAGCAGCTTGCCAGGGAACTACGAGCAGTACTTC	CASSLPGNYEQYF
TRBD1	TRBV5-1	NA	TRBJ1-4	TGCGCCAGCAGCCCCGACAGGGTGGAGGAAAAACTGTTTTTT	CASSPDRVEEKLFF
NA	TRBV11-2	NA	TRBJ1-3	TGTGCCAGCAGCTTAGATCTATACTCTGGAAACACCATATATTTT	CASSLDLYSGNTIYF
NA	TRBV19	NA	TRBJ1-3	TGTGCCAGTATTGCGGGACGGGGAAACACCATATATTTT	CASIAGRGNTIYF
NA	TRBV18	many	TRBJ1-5	TGTGCCAGCTCCCCCGCCAGCAATCAGCCCCAGCATTTT	CASSPASNQPQHF
NA	TRBV10-3	NA	TRBJ2-3	TGTGCCATCAGTGAGACAGATACGCAGTATTTT	CAISETDTQYF
TRBD2	TRBV6-6	NA	TRBJ2-2	TGTGCCACCCCGCTGGGGCCCAGCGGGGACACCGGGGAGCTGTTTTTT	CATPLGPSGDTGELFF
TRBD1	TRBV11-3	NA	TRBJ1-2	TGTGCCACCCCCCAGCCGACGAGGGGACAGGACCTATATGGCTACACCTTC	CATPQPTRGQDLYGYTF
NA	TRBV7-2	NA	TRBJ2-7	TGTGCCAGCAGCCGAGAAATCTCCTACGAGCAGTACTTC	CASSREISYEQYF
TRBD1	TRBV6-5	once	TRBJ2-7	TGTGCCAGCAGTTACTCGGGACAGGGGTCCTACGAGCAGTACTTC	CASSYSGQGSYEQYF
NA	TRBV11-2	NA	TRBJ2-1	TGTGCCAGCAGCTTAGCCGGGAGCACCTACAATGAGCAGTTCTTC	CASSLAGSTYNEQFF
NA	TRBV5-1	NA	TRBJ2-2	TGCGCCAGCAGCTTGGCCGCAGGGTCCGGGGAGCTGTTTTTT	CASSLAAGSGELFF
NA	TRBV5-1	once	TRBJ1-2	TGCGCCAGCAGCTTGGGGGACATGAGTGGCTACACCTTC	CASSLGDMSGYTF
TRBD1	TRBV5-1	once	TRBJ1-2	TGCGCCAGCAGCGGCCTCACAGGGGACGGAAACTATGGCTACACCTTC	CASSGLTGDGNYGYTF
NA	TRBV7-2	NA	TRBJ2-3	TGTGCCAGCAGCTCGACAGGCGCTGATACGCAGTATTTT	CASSSTGADTQYF
TRBD1	TRBV11-2	NA	TRBJ2-1	TGTGCCAGCAGCCCAGGGTCTTCAGGGGGCAATGAGCAGTTCTTC	CASSPGSSGGNEQFF
TRBD1	TRBV6-1	NA	TRBJ1-6	TGTGCCAGCAGTCCACGGACAGGGAATTCACCCCTCCACTTT	CASSPRTGNSPLHF
TRBD1	TRBV28	NA	TRBJ1-1	TGTGCCAGCAGTTCGGGACAGGGGGCGCAAACTATAGCAGCTTTCTTT	CASSSGQGAQTIAAFF
TRBD2	TRBV4-3	few	TRBJ2-5	TGCGCCAGCAGCCAAGATCGGTCGGAAGCGGGGGGCCATGGGGAGACCCAGTACTTC	CASSQDRSEAGGHGETQYF
NA	TRBV15	once	TRBJ2-3	TGTGCCACCAGCAGAGAGGCAGCCACAGATACGCAGTATTTT	CATSREAATDTQYF
TRBD1	TRBV15	NA	TRBJ1-1	TGTGCCACCAGCAGAGGGACAGGGGGTATGGAGGAAGCTTTCTTT	CATSRGTGGMEEAFF
NA	TRBV9	NA	TRBJ2-3	TGTGCCAGCAGTCCTGCAGGAGGGGGGAGCACAGATACGCAGTATTTT	CASSPAGGGSTDTQYF